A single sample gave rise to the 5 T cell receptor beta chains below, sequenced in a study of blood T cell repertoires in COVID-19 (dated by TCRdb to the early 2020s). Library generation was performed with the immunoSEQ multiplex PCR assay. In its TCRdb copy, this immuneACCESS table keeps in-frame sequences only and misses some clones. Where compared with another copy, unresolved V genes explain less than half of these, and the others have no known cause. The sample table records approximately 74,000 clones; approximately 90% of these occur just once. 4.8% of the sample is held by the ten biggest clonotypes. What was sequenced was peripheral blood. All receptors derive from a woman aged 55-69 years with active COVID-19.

The CDR3: CASSLHVGGTNTGELFF. The DNA of the CDR3 is TGTGCCAGCAGCCTTCACGTGGGGGGGACGAACACCGGGGAGCTGTTTTTT. The chain links TRBV3-1 (or the pseudogene TRBV3-2) to TRBJ2-2; 7 nucleotides line up with TRBD2. CDR1 is LGHDT, CDR2 YNNKEL, per germline (reference sequence). The trim removed 4 bases at V and 0 bases at J, leaving 8 bases unmatched. The length of the CDR3 is 17 residues.

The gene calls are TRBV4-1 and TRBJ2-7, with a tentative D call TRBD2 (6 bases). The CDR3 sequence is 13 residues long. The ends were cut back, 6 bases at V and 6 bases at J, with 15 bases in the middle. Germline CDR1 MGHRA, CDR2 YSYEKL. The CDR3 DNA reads TGCGCCAGCAGTCAGGAGGGGTTGCCCGAGCAGTACTTC. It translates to CASSQEGLPEQYF.

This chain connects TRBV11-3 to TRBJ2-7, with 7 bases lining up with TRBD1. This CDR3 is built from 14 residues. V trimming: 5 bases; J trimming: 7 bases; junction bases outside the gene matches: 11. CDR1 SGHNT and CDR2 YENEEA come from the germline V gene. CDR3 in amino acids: CASSPKDRMGEQYF. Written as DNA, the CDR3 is TGTGCCAGCAGCCCCAAGGACAGGATGGGTGAGCAGTACTTC.

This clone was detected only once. The CDR3 region has the DNA TGTGCCAGCAGCGGGACTAGCGTTACGGATACGCAGTATTTT. It specifies CASSGTSVTDTQYF. V is TRBV9 and J is TRBJ2-3; 9 bases are a match to TRBD2. V trimming: 3 bases; J trimming: 6 bases; junction bases outside the gene matches: 5. Germline values: CDR1 SGDLS, CDR2 YYNGEE. This CDR3 is 14 amino acids long.

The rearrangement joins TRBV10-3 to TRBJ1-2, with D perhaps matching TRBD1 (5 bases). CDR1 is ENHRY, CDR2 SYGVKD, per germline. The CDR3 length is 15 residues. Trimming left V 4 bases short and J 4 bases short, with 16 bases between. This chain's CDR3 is CAISGLDRLIYGYTF. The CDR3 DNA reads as TGTGCCATCAGTGGACTCGACAGACTTATCTATGGCTACACCTTC.